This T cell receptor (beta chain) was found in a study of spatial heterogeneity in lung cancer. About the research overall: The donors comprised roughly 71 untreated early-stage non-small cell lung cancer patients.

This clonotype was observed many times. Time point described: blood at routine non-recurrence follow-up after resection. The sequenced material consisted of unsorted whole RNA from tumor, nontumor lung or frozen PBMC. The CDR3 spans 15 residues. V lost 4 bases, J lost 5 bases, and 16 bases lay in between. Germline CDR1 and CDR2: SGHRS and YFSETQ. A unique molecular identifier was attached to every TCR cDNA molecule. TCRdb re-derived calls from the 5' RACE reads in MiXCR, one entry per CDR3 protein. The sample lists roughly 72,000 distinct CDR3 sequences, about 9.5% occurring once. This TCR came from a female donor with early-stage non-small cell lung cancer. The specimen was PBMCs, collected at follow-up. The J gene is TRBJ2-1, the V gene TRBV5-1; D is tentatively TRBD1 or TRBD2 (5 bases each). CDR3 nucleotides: TGCGCCAGCAGCGTTTCGGGACGAGACGACAATGAGCAGTTCTTC. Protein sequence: CASSVSGRDDNEQFF.